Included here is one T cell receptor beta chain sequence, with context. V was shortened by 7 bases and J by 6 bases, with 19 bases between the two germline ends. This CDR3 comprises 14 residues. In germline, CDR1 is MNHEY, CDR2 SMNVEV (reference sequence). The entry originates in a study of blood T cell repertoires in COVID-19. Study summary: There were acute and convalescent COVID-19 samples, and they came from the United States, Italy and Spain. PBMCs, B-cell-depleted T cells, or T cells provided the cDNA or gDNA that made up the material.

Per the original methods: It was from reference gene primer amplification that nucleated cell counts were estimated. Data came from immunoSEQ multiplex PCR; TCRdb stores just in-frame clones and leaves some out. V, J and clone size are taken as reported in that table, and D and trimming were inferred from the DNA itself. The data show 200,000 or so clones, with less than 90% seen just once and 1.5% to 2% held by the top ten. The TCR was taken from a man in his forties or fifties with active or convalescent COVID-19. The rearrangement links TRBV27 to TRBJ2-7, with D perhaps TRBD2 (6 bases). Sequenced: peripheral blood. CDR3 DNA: TGTGCCAGCAATCCGGGGGTAGTTCCGGCCGAGCAGTACTTC. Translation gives CASNPGVVPAEQYF.